The 11 T cell receptor beta chains in this list originate from one sample, sequenced in a study of T cell responses to AZD1222 COVID-19 vaccine. TCRdb's table, derived via immunoSEQ multiplex PCR, lists solely in-frame clones and lacks some. The sample has roughly 200,000 clones, approximately 90% seen once. The sample was peripheral blood, taken 28 days after the second AZD1222 dose. All receptors come from an adult who received the AZD1222 COVID-19 vaccine.

CDR3 DNA: TGTGCCAGCAGCCCCGACCTAAAACAGGGATACTCCACTGAAGCTTTCTTT. Encoded protein: CASSPDLKQGYSTEAFF. V usage is TRBV7-6 and J usage is TRBJ1-1, with D perhaps TRBD1 (6 bases). Germline CDR1 reads SGHVS; CDR2 reads FNYEAQ. The CDR3 length is 17 residues. V was trimmed by 5 bases and J by 4 bases, leaving 23 bases between them.

On this clone: The germline gene is not matched at one end of the junction; a read error may be the cause. The CDR3 region is CASTPTEPSTDTQYF. The CDR3 DNA is TGTGCCAGCACACCGACGGAGCCTAGCACAGATACGCAGTATTTT. The V and J genes are TRBV18 and TRBJ2-3; D remains unclear. The CDR3 covers 15 residues. The germline CDR1 and CDR2 sequences are KGHSH and LQKENI.

This chain joins TRBV5-1 and TRBJ2-5; TRBD1 is a possible D gene (5 bases). There are 14 residues in the CDR3. Trimming took 3 bases from V and 0 from J, leaving 9 bases between them. The germline V gene has CDR1 SGHRS and CDR2 YFSETQ. CDR3 sequence reads: CASSSQGNQETQYF. The CDR3 bases are TGCGCCAGCAGCTCCCAGGGAAACCAAGAGACCCAGTACTTC.

J is TRBJ2-7 and V is TRBV15; TRBD2 agrees at 7 bases. This CDR3 is built from 18 residues. J lost 0 bases, V lost 5 bases, and 16 bases had no gene match. CDR1 and CDR2 (germline): LNHNV, YYDKDF (reference sequence). The CDR3 is CATSLKGLAEAGSYEQYF. The CDR3 DNA sequence: TGTGCCACCAGCCTTAAAGGGCTAGCGGAGGCGGGCTCCTACGAGCAGTACTTC.

The V gene is TRBV27, the J gene TRBJ2-1; 10 nucleotides agree with TRBD2. This CDR3 contains 14 residues. Germline CDR1 reads MNHEY; CDR2 reads SMNVEV (reference sequence). V shed 3 bases, J shed 9 bases, and the junction held 5 bases outside the gene matches. The CDR3 protein is CASSFLAGEGEQFF. CDR3 in DNA: TGTGCCAGCAGTTTCCTAGCGGGAGAGGGTGAGCAGTTCTTC.

The chain employs TRBV19 and TRBJ1-2, with D perhaps TRBD1 (6 bases). Germline CDR1 and CDR2: LNHDA and SQIVND (reference sequence). With 5 bases removed from V and 7 bases from J, the gap between germline ends came to 11 bases. The CDR3 totals 12 residues. CDR3 DNA: TGTGCCAGTAGTCCCCGAGGGGGTGGCTACACCTTC. Residues: CASSPRGGGYTF.

V gene TRBV5-1 combines with J gene TRBJ2-2; D remains unclear. There are 15 residues in the CDR3. Trimming stripped 1 base from V and 4 bases from J, with 11 bases between. Germline V gives CDR1 SGHRS, CDR2 YFSETQ. DNA of the CDR3: TGCGCCAGCAGCTTGTATCCGCGGAGCACCGGGGAGCTGTTTTTT. It codes for CASSLYPRSTGELFF.

The chain is built from TRBV29-1 and TRBJ2-1; D uncertain. Per the germline V gene, CDR1 is SQVTM and CDR2 is ANQGSEA. Trimming removed 2 bases at V and 0 bases at J, with 11 bases between. The CDR3 is 15 residues long. The CDR3 spells CSVERAENSYNEQFF. In DNA form, the CDR3 reads TGCAGCGTTGAAAGGGCGGAAAACTCCTACAATGAGCAGTTCTTC.

This rearrangement joins TRBV19 to TRBJ1-2; 12 bases agree with TRBD1. The CDR3 runs to 15 residues. The junction had 8 bases not matched to a gene; V was cut back by 4 bases and J by 8 bases. CDR1 LNHDA and CDR2 SQIVND come from the germline V gene (reference sequence). For the CDR3, the DNA is TGTGCCAGTAGTAATCGGGGACAGGGGGCGCGAGGCTACACCTTC. It codes for CASSNRGQGARGYTF. Combining the CDR3 with reference TRBV19 and TRBJ1-2 gives the whole variable domain DGGITQSPKYLFRKEGQNVTLSCEQNLNHDAMYWYRQDPGQGLRLIYYSQIVNDFQKGDIAEGYSVSREKKESFPLTVTSAQKNPTAFYLCASSNRGQGARGYTFGSGTRLTVV.

The V and J genes are TRBV5-6 and TRBJ2-7; tentatively, D is TRBD1 (5 bases). Germline loops: CDR1 SGHDT, CDR2 YYEEEE. The CDR3 is made up of 12 amino acids. V was pared by 4 bases and J by 6 bases, with 11 bases between. DNA for the CDR3: TGTGCCAGCAGCGCAGGGTGGGGCGAGCAGTACTTC. Protein sequence: CASSAGWGEQYF.

The V call is TRBV15, the J call TRBJ1-2; unclear D gene. CDR1 is LNHNV and CDR2 is YYDKDF in the germline V gene (reference sequence). The CDR3 runs 15 residues. Trimming pared 1 base from V and 2 bases from J, leaving 11 bases between. The CDR3 loop is CATSRVRSGNYGYTF. Here the CDR3 DNA reads TGTGCCACCAGCAGAGTGAGGAGCGGCAACTATGGCTACACCTTC.